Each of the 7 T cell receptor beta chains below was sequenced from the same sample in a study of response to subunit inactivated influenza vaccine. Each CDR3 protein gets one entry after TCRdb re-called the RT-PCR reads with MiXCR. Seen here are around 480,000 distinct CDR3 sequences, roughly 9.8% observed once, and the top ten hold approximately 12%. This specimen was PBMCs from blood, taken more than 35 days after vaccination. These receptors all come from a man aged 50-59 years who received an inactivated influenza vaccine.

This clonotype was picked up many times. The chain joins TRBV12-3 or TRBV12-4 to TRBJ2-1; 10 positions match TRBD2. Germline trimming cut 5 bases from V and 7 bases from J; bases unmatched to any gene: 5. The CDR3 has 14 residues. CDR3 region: CASSPSGRGNEQFF. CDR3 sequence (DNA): TGTGCCAGCAGTCCCAGCGGGAGGGGTAATGAGCAGTTCTTC.

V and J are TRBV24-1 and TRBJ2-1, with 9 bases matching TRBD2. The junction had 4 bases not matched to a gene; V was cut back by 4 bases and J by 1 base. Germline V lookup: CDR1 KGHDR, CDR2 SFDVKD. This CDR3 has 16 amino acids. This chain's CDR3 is CATSEPAGGSYNEQFF. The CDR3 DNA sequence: TGTGCCACCAGTGAACCAGCGGGGGGATCCTACAATGAGCAGTTCTTC.

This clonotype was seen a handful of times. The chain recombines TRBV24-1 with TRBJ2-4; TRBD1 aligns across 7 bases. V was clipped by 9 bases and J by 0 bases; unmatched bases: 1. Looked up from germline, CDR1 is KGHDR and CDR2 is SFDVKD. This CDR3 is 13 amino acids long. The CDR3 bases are TGTGCCACCGCAGGGGGAGCCAAAAACATTCAGTACTTC. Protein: CATAGGAKNIQYF.

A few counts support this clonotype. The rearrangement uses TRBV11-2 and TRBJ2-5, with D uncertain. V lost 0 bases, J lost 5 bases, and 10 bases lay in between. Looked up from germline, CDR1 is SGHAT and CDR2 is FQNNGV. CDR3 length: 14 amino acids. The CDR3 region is CASSLDRLSETQYF. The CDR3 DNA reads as TGTGCCAGCAGCTTAGATAGGCTCTCGGAGACCCAGTACTTC.

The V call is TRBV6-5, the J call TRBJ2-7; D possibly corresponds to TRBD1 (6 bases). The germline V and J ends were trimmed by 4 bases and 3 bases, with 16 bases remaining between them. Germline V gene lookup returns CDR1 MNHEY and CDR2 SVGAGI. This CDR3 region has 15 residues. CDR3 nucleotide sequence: TGTGCCAGCAGTTTCTACCGGACAGCTGACTACGAGCAGTACTTC. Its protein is CASSFYRTADYEQYF.

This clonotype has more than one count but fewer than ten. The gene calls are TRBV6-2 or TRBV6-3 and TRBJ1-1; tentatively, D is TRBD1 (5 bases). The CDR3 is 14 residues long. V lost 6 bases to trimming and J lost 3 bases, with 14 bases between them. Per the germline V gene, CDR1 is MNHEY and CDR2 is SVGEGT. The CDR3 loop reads CASRLIQVDTEAFF. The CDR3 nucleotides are TGTGCCAGCAGACTCATACAGGTGGACACTGAAGCTTTCTTT.

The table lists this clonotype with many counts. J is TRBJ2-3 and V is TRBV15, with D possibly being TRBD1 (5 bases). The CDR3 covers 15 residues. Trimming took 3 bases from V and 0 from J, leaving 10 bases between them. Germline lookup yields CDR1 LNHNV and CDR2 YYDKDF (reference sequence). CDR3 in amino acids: CATSSRAISTDTQYF. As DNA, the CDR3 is TGTGCCACCAGCAGCAGGGCCATCAGCACAGATACGCAGTATTTT. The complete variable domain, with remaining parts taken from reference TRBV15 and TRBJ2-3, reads DAMVIQNPRYQVTQFGKPVTLSCSQTLNHNVMYWYQQKSSQAPKLLFHYYDKDFNNEADTPDNFQSRRPNTSFCFLDIRSPGLGDTAMYLCATSSRAISTDTQYFGPGTRLTVL.